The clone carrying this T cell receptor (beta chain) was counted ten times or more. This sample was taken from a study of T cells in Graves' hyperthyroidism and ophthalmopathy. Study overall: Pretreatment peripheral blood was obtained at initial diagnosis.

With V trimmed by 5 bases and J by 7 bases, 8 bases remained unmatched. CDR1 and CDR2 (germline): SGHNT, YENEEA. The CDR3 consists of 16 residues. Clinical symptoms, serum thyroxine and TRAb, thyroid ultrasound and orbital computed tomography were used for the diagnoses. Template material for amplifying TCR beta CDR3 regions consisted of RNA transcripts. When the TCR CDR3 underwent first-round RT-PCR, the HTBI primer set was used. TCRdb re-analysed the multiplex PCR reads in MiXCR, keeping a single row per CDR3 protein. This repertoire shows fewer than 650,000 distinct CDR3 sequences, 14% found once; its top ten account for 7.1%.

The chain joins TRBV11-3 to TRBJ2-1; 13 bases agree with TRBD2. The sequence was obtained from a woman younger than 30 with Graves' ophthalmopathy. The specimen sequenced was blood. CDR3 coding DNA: TGTGCCAGCAGCGAGTTTACTAGCGGGAGGGCGAATGAGCAGTTCTTC. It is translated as CASSEFTSGRANEQFF.